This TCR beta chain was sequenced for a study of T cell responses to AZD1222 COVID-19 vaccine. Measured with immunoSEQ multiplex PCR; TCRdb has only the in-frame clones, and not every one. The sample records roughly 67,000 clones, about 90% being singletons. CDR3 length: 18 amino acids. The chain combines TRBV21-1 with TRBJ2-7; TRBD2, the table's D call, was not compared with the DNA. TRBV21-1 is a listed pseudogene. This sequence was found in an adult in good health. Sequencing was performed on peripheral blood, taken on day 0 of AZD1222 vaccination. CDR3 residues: CASSKSGRWGLAGVEQYF. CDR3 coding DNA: TGTGCCAGCAGCAAAAGCGGGAGGTGGGGACTAGCGGGAGTCGAGCAGTACTTC.